The present TCR beta chain was sequenced within a study of tumor-infiltrating lymphocytes in primary liver carcinoma. About the study: Each of the growths was stage T1-T3 N0M0, extending about 4.2 to 10 cm across.

This CDR3 comprises 17 residues. The germline CDR1 and CDR2 sequences are SGHAT and FQNNGV. Study-wide findings and caveats: Tumors had a top-250-clone fraction that was significantly higher than blood (p = 0.039). There were only about 8-24% of top clones found in all five tumor regions.

A primer matching the constant region was used to make TCR beta cDNA from approximately 0.55 ug of total RNA. Investigators got TCR beta libraries out of three nested multiplex PCR rounds, done with slightly modified ARM-PCR. For approximately 11 cycles apiece, the opening two PCR rounds ran with TRBV1-TRBV30 forward primers and a C-beta reverse primer. TCRdb analysed the multiplex PCR reads with MiXCR anew, one entry per CDR3 protein. The sample lists approximately 100,000 distinct CDR3 sequences, 65% to 75% seen once, with 12% in the top ten. Unsorted bulk tissue, roughly 20-32 mg of it, served as the source for co-extraction of RNA and DNA. Tumor samples all exceeded 75% viable tumor cells. Regarding this clonotype: Its cognate antigen is unknown. Relative to the germline gene, one junction end is altered; a read error may explain this.

The chain recombines TRBV11-2 with TRBJ2-3; possible D gene TRBD1, 5 bases. The J call is uncertain, as TRBJ1-5 better fits the DNA end. Sequenced input: liver tumor tissue from sampling region 2. Subset specified: tumor region T2, inferior pole. This sequence originates from a woman aged 60 to 75 with primary liver carcinoma and hepatitis B virus infection. CDR3 sequence: CACSLVGLATSTDTQHF. CDR3 nucleotides: TGTGCCTGCAGCTTAGTGGGACTAGCGACTAGTACAGATACGCAGCATTTT.